This T cell receptor beta chain emerged from a study of CD8 T cells in Susac syndrome. Germline CDR1 and CDR2: SGHVS and FQNEAQ. With 1 base clipped from V and 4 bases from J, the junction kept 4 bases outside the gene matches. The CDR3 loop spans 17 amino acids. Sequencing targeted TCR beta in blood CD8+ and CD4+ T cells. TEMRA cells were FACS-enriched, with CD8+ and CD4+ T cells isolated negatively. RNA was extracted with the RNeasy kit, and a quantity of about 0.45 to 1 ug was reverse transcribed using random hexamers. immunoSEQ multiplex PCR amplified TCR beta CDR3 across 54 Vbeta, 13 Jbeta. TCRdb re-derived calls from the immunoSEQ multiplex PCR reads in MiXCR, one entry per CDR3 protein. Seen here are about 250,000 distinct CDR3 sequences, 93% observed once, and the top ten hold less than 0.075%.

The genes are TRBV7-8 and TRBJ2-3; 14 bases map to TRBD2. This receptor was taken from a human donor with multiple sclerosis. Source material: CD4+ T cells from PBMCs. CDR3 DNA: TGTGCCAGCAGCTTAGGACAGACTAGCGGGAGGGCAGATACGCAGTATTTT. Amino acids: CASSLGQTSGRADTQYF. Looking up the rest from reference TRBV7-8 and TRBJ2-3 gives the full variable domain: GAGVSQSPRYKVAKRGQDVALRCDPISGHVSLFWYQQALGQGPEFLTYFQNEAQLDKSGLPSDRFFAERPEGSVSTLKIQRTQQEDSAVYLCASSLGQTSGRADTQYFGPGTRLTVL.